The T cell receptor (beta chain) under discussion was sequenced for a study of cytomegalovirus exposure and HLA in healthy donors. Study observations and caveats: A later analysis linked around 15,000 TCR beta sequences to HLA alleles at 0.05 false discovery rate.

A word on this clone: Its antigen is not known.

With 60 Vbeta and 13 Jbeta primers, the PCR was carried out. Sequenced by immunoSEQ multiplex PCR; TCRdb stores in-frame clones only, minus some. In the table there are more than 150,000 clones, about 85% of which are singletons. V trimming: 3 bases; J trimming: 1 base; junction bases outside the gene matches: 8. Germline loops: CDR1 LGHNT, CDR2 FRNRAP. The CDR3 runs 16 residues. The chain uses TRBV12-5 and TRBJ1-1; 7 bases align to TRBD1. The sequenced sample was PBMCs. The TCR originated in a man aged 45-60 years in good health and CMV-seronegative. The CDR3 DNA reads as TGTGCTAGTGGTTTATTCTTTCGACAGGGGAACACTGAAGCTTTCTTT. Its protein is CASGLFFRQGNTEAFF.